This T cell receptor beta chain was identified during a study of tumor-infiltrating lymphocytes in primary liver carcinoma. About the research overall: Productive TCRbeta reads per sample were roughly 3.5 to 7.5 million, not differing by tissue.

Details on this clonotype: One end of the junction is discordant with germline, which a read error may explain.

Germline V CDR1 and CDR2: MNHEY, SMNVEV (reference sequence). The CDR3 loop spans 13 amino acids. Unsorted bulk tissue, about 18-31 mg of it, served as the source for co-extraction of RNA and DNA. Tumors were each sampled at five separate regions. The researchers produced TCR beta cDNA from around 0.5 ug total RNA with a constant-region primer. Researchers made the TCR beta libraries by running three nested multiplex PCR rounds with slightly modified ARM-PCR. TRBV1-TRBV30 forward and Cbeta reverse primers drove the first two roughly 10-cycle rounds. TCRdb used MiXCR to reprocess the multiplex PCR reads, holding one entry per CDR3 protein. The sample has about 32,000 distinct CDR3 sequences, around 80% seen once; the top ten hold 36%.

J is TRBJ2-1 and V is TRBV27, with D perhaps TRBD1 (5 bases). The sequenced material came from liver tumor tissue from sampling region 5. Subset noted: tumor region T5, tumor centre. This TCR came from a middle-aged man with primary liver carcinoma and hepatitis B virus infection. CDR3 loop: CASSKTAYNEEFF. The CDR3 DNA is TGTGCCAGCAGTAAGACAGCTTACAATGAGGAGTTCTTC.